One sample yielded the 23 T cell receptor beta chains listed below, sequenced in a study of blood T cell repertoires in COVID-19 (dated by TCRdb to 2020 to 2021). Library construction relied on the immunoSEQ multiplex PCR assay. Here the immuneACCESS table is served through TCRdb, limited to in-frame sequences with V and J called. Missing clones are a known gap in these copies; in checked studies unresolved V genes cover under half, and the rest lacks a known reason. The sample contains a few hundred thousand clones, 85% to 90% of them found a single time. The biggest ten clones account for about 2% of the sample. The sequenced material came from peripheral blood. The source is a woman aged 60 to 75 with COVID-19, enrolled during active disease.

The chain joins TRBV5-1 to TRBJ2-4; 9 nucleotides agree with TRBD2. Germline V gene sequence: CDR1 SGHRS, CDR2 YFSETQ. CDR3 length equals 18 residues. V lost 1 base and J lost 0; bases outside the gene matches: 8. CDR3: CASSLFASGELAKNIQYF. The CDR3 DNA reads as TGCGCCAGCAGCTTGTTTGCTAGCGGGGAACTAGCCAAAAACATTCAGTACTTC.

This clone occurred a few times. J is TRBJ1-1 and V is TRBV5-1; possibly TRBD1 for D (6 bases). The germline V and J ends were trimmed by 4 bases and 6 bases, with 16 bases remaining between them. This CDR3 is 14 amino acids long. The V gene's germline CDR1 is SGHRS and CDR2 YFSETQ. CDR3 DNA sequence: TGCGCCAGCAGCAAACAAGGGGGGGACCCTGAAGCTTTCTTT. It codes for CASSKQGGDPEAFF.

This rearrangement joins TRBV4-1 to TRBJ1-1; D is ambiguous. V lost 0 bases to trimming and J lost 4 bases, with 12 bases between them. Germline V gene lookup returns CDR1 MGHRA and CDR2 YSYEKL. CDR3 size: 15 residues. The DNA of the CDR3 is TGCGCCAGCAGCCAAGACGAGGGATTCGGCACTGAAGCTTTCTTT. Its protein product is CASSQDEGFGTEAFF.

The V call is TRBV19, the J call TRBJ1-4, with D uncertain. The CDR3 loop spans 13 amino acids. The V end lost 7 bases, the J end lost 8 bases, and 14 bases lay between the germline ends. From germline, CDR1 is LNHDA and CDR2 SQIVND (reference sequence). CDR3 region: CASMRQAGEKLFF. As DNA, the CDR3 is TGTGCCAGTATGCGTCAAGCAGGAGAAAAACTGTTTTTT. Variable domain in full (rest from reference TRBV19 and TRBJ1-4): DGGITQSPKYLFRKEGQNVTLSCEQNLNHDAMYWYRQDPGQGLRLIYYSQIVNDFQKGDIAEGYSVSREKKESFPLTVTSAQKNPTAFYLCASMRQAGEKLFFGSGTQLSVL.

The chain employs TRBV7-8 and TRBJ1-3; D uncertain. The germline V gene has CDR1 SGHVS and CDR2 FQNEAQ. The CDR3 covers 15 residues. V dropped 7 bases and J dropped 2 bases, with 15 bases sitting between them. The CDR3 sequence is CASTRDGQPGNTIYF. Written as DNA, the CDR3 is TGTGCCAGCACCCGAGATGGGCAGCCTGGAAACACCATATATTTT.

This clone was observed a single time. The chain carries TRBV4-2 and TRBJ1-1; 7 bases agree with TRBD1. The CDR3 loop spans 17 amino acids. Germline assignment: CDR1 LGHNA and CDR2 YNFKEQ. V lost 4 bases, J lost 0 bases, and 11 bases stayed unmatched. The CDR3 loop is CASSRTPTGRVNTEAFF. The CDR3 region has the DNA TGTGCCAGCAGCCGCACGCCGACAGGGCGTGTGAACACTGAAGCTTTCTTT.

The rearrangement uses TRBV18 and TRBJ2-7, with D maybe TRBD1 (6 bases). Germline CDR1 reads KGHSH; CDR2 reads LQKENI. The V end was cut by 3 bases, the J end by 4 bases, with 13 bases between. The CDR3 spans 14 residues. This CDR3 is CASSPAGDRYEQYF. The CDR3, as DNA: TGTGCCAGCTCACCGGCAGGGGATCGATACGAGCAGTACTTC.

The genes are TRBV6-1 and TRBJ1-3; D gene ambiguous. Germline CDR1 and CDR2: MNHNS and SASEGT. The CDR3 spans 14 residues. V gave up 2 bases and J gave up 4 bases, with 9 bases separating them. The CDR3 DNA sequence: TGTGCCAGCAGTGAAAACGGTTCCGGAAACACCATATATTTT. Translated: CASSENGSGNTIYF.

The chain employs TRBV3-1 (or the pseudogene TRBV3-2) and TRBJ1-6; D unclear. This CDR3 has 13 amino acids. Germline V gives CDR1 LGHDT, CDR2 YNNKEL (reference sequence). Deletions cut 3 bases from V and 13 bases from J, with 13 bases between. CDR3 protein: CASSHPDLDPLHF. In DNA, the CDR3 is TGTGCCAGCAGCCATCCCGACTTGGATCCCCTCCACTTT.

The chain is built from TRBV30 and TRBJ2-3; 7 bases fit TRBD2. This CDR3 spans 17 amino acids. Germline V gene data show CDR1 as GTSNPN and CDR2 as SVGIG (reference sequence). V gave up 4 bases and J gave up 0 bases; unmatched junction bases: 13. In DNA, the CDR3 is TGTGCCTGGAAGGGAGGGTTAGGTAGCAGAAGCACAGATACGCAGTATTTT. Amino acids: CAWKGGLGSRSTDTQYF.

The count of this clone is one. J is TRBJ1-4 and V is TRBV9; D unclear. Trimming shortened V by 2 bases and J by 8 bases, and 7 bases separated the two germline ends. Germline CDR1 is SGDLS and CDR2 is YYNGEE. This CDR3 has 12 residues. The CDR3 loop is CASSVPGEKLFF. In DNA, the CDR3 is TGTGCCAGCAGCGTCCCGGGGGAAAAACTGTTTTTT.

V usage is TRBV6-2 or TRBV6-3 and J usage is TRBJ2-7; D perhaps matches TRBD2 (6 bases). Between the trimmed V and J ends, which lost 2 bases and 3 bases, there was a span of 14 bases. CDR3 size: 15 residues. Germline-derived CDR1 and CDR2 are MNHEY and SVGEGT. The CDR3 DNA reads as TGTGCCAGCAGTTACCCTCCGGGACTGAACTACGAGCAGTACTTC. Translating gives CASSYPPGLNYEQYF.

The rearrangement links TRBV9 to TRBJ2-2, with D perhaps matching TRBD1 (5 bases). The CDR3 has 15 residues. Trimming removed 4 bases at V and 5 bases at J, with 15 bases between. The germline V gene encodes CDR1 SGDLS and CDR2 YYNGEE. The CDR3 sequence: CASSLDSKATGELFF. As DNA, the CDR3 is TGTGCCAGCAGCTTAGACAGCAAGGCGACCGGGGAGCTGTTTTTT.

The CDR3: CASSSGQVNEKLFF. Here the CDR3 DNA reads TGTGCCAGCAGTTCAGGGCAGGTGAATGAAAAACTGTTTTTT. The V and J genes are TRBV27 and TRBJ1-4; D may be TRBD1 (5 bases). The CDR3 contains 14 residues. Germline values: CDR1 MNHEY, CDR2 SMNVEV (reference sequence). V lost 4 bases, J lost 5 bases, and 11 bases lay in between.

The V and J genes are TRBV7-9 and TRBJ2-5; D remains unclear. Trimming shortened V by 8 bases and J by 5 bases, and 15 bases separated the two germline ends. CDR1 and CDR2 from the germline V gene are SEHNR and FQNEAQ (reference sequence). This CDR3 is built from 13 residues. CDR3 in amino acids: CASGFLTGETQYF. CDR3 in DNA: TGTGCCAGCGGGTTCCTAACCGGGGAGACCCAGTACTTC.

The CDR3 sequence: CASSYSWQGRGDEQYF. CDR3 coding DNA: TGTGCCAGCAGTTACTCGTGGCAGGGGAGAGGAGACGAGCAGTACTTC. The rearrangement links TRBV6-5 to TRBJ2-7; weak D call: TRBD1 (6 bases). The ends were cut back, 0 bases at V and 5 bases at J, with 17 bases in the middle. Germline V gives CDR1 MNHEY, CDR2 SVGAGI. The CDR3 covers 16 residues.

The chain links TRBV30 to TRBJ2-7; 9 bases map to TRBD1. The CDR3 has 14 amino acids. The V segment lost 2 bases and the J segment 1 base; nucleotides outside the gene matches: 3. Per the germline V gene, CDR1 is GTSNPN and CDR2 is SVGIG (reference sequence). This CDR3 is CAWSRDRASYEQYF. CDR3 sequence (DNA): TGTGCCTGGAGTCGGGACAGGGCGTCCTACGAGCAGTACTTC. Full variable domain (missing parts from reference TRBV30 and TRBJ2-7): SQTIHQWPATLVQPVGSPLSLECTVEGTSNPNLYWYRQAAGRGLQLLFYSVGIGQISSEVPQNLSASRPQDRQFILSSKKLLLSDSGFYLCAWSRDRASYEQYFGPGTRLTVT.

The chain couples TRBV7-9 to TRBJ1-2; TRBD1 is a possible D gene (5 bases). Trimming took 7 bases from V and 4 from J, leaving 19 bases between them. The CDR3 contains 15 residues. From germline, CDR1 is SEHNR and CDR2 FQNEAQ (reference sequence). CDR3 coding DNA: TGTGCCAGCACCTCGGCGGGGGTCGTCATCTATGGCTACACCTTC. This sequence encodes CASTSAGVVIYGYTF.

The gene calls are TRBV7-2 and TRBJ1-5, with D possibly matching TRBD1 (5 bases). CDR1 is SGHTA and CDR2 is FQGNSA in the germline V gene. The CDR3 covers 15 residues. Trimming took 4 bases from V and 5 from J, leaving 15 bases between them. CDR3 sequence: CASSWVGGFHQPQHF. As DNA, the CDR3 is TGTGCCAGCAGCTGGGTGGGGGGATTTCATCAGCCCCAGCATTTT.

The chain employs TRBV6-4 and TRBJ2-1, with 15 bases fitting TRBD2. Germline V gene sequence: CDR1 MRHNA, CDR2 SNTAGT. The CDR3 is 16 amino acids. The V and J ends lost 5 bases and 5 bases, in that order; junction bases with no gene match: 4. CDR3 in amino acids: CASSPGTSGGHNEQFF. CDR3 nucleotides: TGTGCCAGCAGTCCCGGGACTAGCGGGGGGCACAATGAGCAGTTCTTC.

This rearrangement joins TRBV7-8 to TRBJ2-1; 7 bases align to TRBD1. The V and J ends lost 0 bases and 1 base, in that order; junction bases with no gene match: 9. Germline V gene data show CDR1 as SGHVS and CDR2 as FQNEAQ. This CDR3 comprises 18 residues. CDR3: CASSLAPTGVGSYNEQFF. CDR3 bases: TGTGCCAGCAGCTTAGCGCCTACAGGGGTCGGATCCTACAATGAGCAGTTCTTC. Using reference TRBV7-8 and TRBJ2-1 for the parts outside the CDR3, the full variable domain is GAGVSQSPRYKVAKRGQDVALRCDPISGHVSLFWYQQALGQGPEFLTYFQNEAQLDKSGLPSDRFFAERPEGSVSTLKIQRTQQEDSAVYLCASSLAPTGVGSYNEQFFGPGTRLTVL.

The chain is built from TRBV2 and TRBJ2-2; TRBD1 agrees at 7 bases. The V segment lost 4 bases and the J segment 4 bases; nucleotides outside the gene matches: 6. There are 15 residues in the CDR3. In germline, CDR1 is SNHLY, CDR2 FYNNEI. The CDR3 region has the DNA TGTGCCAGCAGTGCACAGGGGAGTCCCACCGGGGAGCTGTTTTTT. This sequence encodes CASSAQGSPTGELFF.

This clone was detected ten times or more. The chain combines TRBV6-5 with TRBJ1-1, with no clear D. The CDR3 loop spans 14 amino acids. V was pared by 7 bases and J by 5 bases, with 17 bases between. CDR1 and CDR2 (germline): MNHEY, SVGAGI. The CDR3 nucleotides are TGTGCCAGCACAAACGGCGGGGTTTGGACTGAAGCTTTCTTT. As protein: CASTNGGVWTEAFF.